Listed here are 27 T cell receptor beta chains from one sample, sequenced in a study of OX40 agonist ivuxolimab in advanced cancers. The method was immunoSEQ multiplex PCR; TCRdb's version includes in-frame clones alone and lacks a portion of them. The sample has under 70,000 clones, around 84% seen once. Specimen: CD4+ or CD8+ T cells sorted from blood, collected in a trial of the OX40 agonist ivuxolimab. These receptors all come from an adult with an advanced solid tumor such as melanoma, head and neck, liver or kidney cancer.

The chain carries TRBV4-1 and TRBJ1-1; no clear D gene. CDR3 length: 13 residues. The germline V gene encodes CDR1 MGHRA and CDR2 YSYEKL. Deletions cut 4 bases from V and 3 bases from J, with 9 bases between. The CDR3 reads CASSPRLDTEAFF. As DNA, the CDR3 is TGCGCCAGCAGCCCCAGGCTAGACACTGAAGCTTTCTTT.

The V and J genes are TRBV18 and TRBJ2-5; maybe TRBD1 (5 bases). Germline V gene sequence: CDR1 KGHSH, CDR2 LQKENI. The CDR3 length is 16 residues. Trimming stripped 2 bases from V and 1 base from J, with 14 bases between. The CDR3 DNA sequence: TGTGCCAGCTCACCAGGCAGGGCGACGGTCCAAGAGACCCAGTACTTC. Its translation is CASSPGRATVQETQYF.

The chain combines TRBV6-4 with TRBJ2-1, with TRBD2 identical over 12 bases. Germline loops: CDR1 MRHNA, CDR2 SNTAGT. The CDR3 extends over 15 amino acids. J lost 4 bases, V lost 6 bases, and 4 bases had no gene match. The CDR3 is CASRVLAGGYNEQFF. The CDR3 DNA reads as TGTGCCAGCAGGGTTCTAGCGGGAGGGTACAATGAGCAGTTCTTC.

The chain employs TRBV7-2 and TRBJ2-7, with 7 positions matching TRBD2. CDR1 SGHTA and CDR2 FQGNSA come from the germline V gene. This CDR3 comprises 15 residues. Trimming cost V 5 bases and J 5 bases; bases outside gene matches: 12. The CDR3 is CASSLFSGDAHEQYF. CDR3 DNA sequence: TGTGCCAGCAGCCTCTTCAGCGGGGACGCCCACGAGCAGTACTTC.

The chain couples TRBV29-1 to TRBJ1-1, with D perhaps TRBD1 (5 bases). Germline CDR1 and CDR2: SQVTM and ANQGSEA. The V and J ends lost 7 bases and 1 base respectively, with 10 bases between them. The CDR3 has 12 residues. The CDR3 reads CSGGGSNTEAFF. The CDR3 nucleotides read TGCAGCGGTGGGGGGTCGAACACTGAAGCTTTCTTT.

This clone appeared once. The rearrangement joins TRBV7-9 to TRBJ1-5; perhaps TRBD1 as D (5 bases). CDR3 length: 13 amino acids. Germline values: CDR1 SEHNR, CDR2 FQNEAQ (reference sequence). V was shortened by 1 base and J by 5 bases, with 6 bases between the two germline ends. The CDR3: CASSLVGDQPQHF. CDR3 DNA: TGTGCCAGCAGCTTAGTGGGGGATCAGCCCCAGCATTTT.

The chain employs TRBV19 and TRBJ2-3, with a tentative D call TRBD2 (6 bases). This CDR3 spans 16 amino acids. Germline-derived CDR1 and CDR2 are LNHDA and SQIVND (reference sequence). The ends were cut back, 3 bases at V and 2 bases at J, with 15 bases in the middle. The CDR3 DNA reads TGTGCCAGTAGTATCGGGTCGCAGGGACTCACAGATACGCAGTATTTT. Translating gives CASSIGSQGLTDTQYF.

The rearrangement joins TRBV25-1 to TRBJ1-3, with D hard to call. The CDR3 length is 17 residues. Looked up from germline, CDR1 is MGHDK and CDR2 is SYGVNS. With 4 bases removed from V and 2 bases from J, the gap between germline ends came to 18 bases. The CDR3 is CASSADPGAGTGNTIYF. The CDR3 DNA is TGTGCCAGCAGTGCGGACCCAGGTGCGGGTACTGGAAACACCATATATTTT. The complete variable domain, with remaining parts taken from reference TRBV25-1 and TRBJ1-3, reads EADIYQTPRYLVIGTGKKITLECSQTMGHDKMYWYQQDPGMELHLIHYSYGVNSTEKGDLSSESTVSRIRTEHFPLTLESARPSHTSQYLCASSADPGAGTGNTIYFGEGSWLTVV.

This clone has only one observation. This chain joins TRBV6-1 and TRBJ1-2; TRBD1 is a possible D gene (5 bases). The CDR3 totals 14 residues. Germline V gene lookup returns CDR1 MNHNS and CDR2 SASEGT. Trimming shortened V by 3 bases and J by 3 bases, and 11 bases separated the two germline ends. The CDR3 DNA reads TGTGCCAGCAGTGAGGGCCAGGGTCACTATGGCTACACCTTC. Translating gives CASSEGQGHYGYTF.

This sequence joins TRBV6-1 and TRBJ2-7; unclear D gene. Looked up from germline, CDR1 is MNHNS and CDR2 is SASEGT. This CDR3 contains 14 residues. The V end was cut by 1 base, the J end by 2 bases, with 9 bases between. CDR3 residues: CASSEGLGTYEQYF. The CDR3, as DNA: TGTGCCAGCAGTGAAGGTCTGGGGACCTACGAGCAGTACTTC.

In its sample, this clone was seen a few times. This chain's CDR3 is CASTKLWGNQPQHF. CDR3 sequence (DNA): TGTGCCAGCACCAAGTTGTGGGGGAATCAGCCCCAGCATTTT. This sequence joins TRBV28 and TRBJ1-5; D is possibly TRBD1 (5 bases). Germline loops: CDR1 MDHEN, CDR2 SYDVKM. The CDR3 loop spans 14 amino acids. Trimming stripped 7 bases from V and 4 bases from J, with 14 bases between.

The V gene is TRBV2, the J gene TRBJ2-2, with TRBD1 identical over 7 bases. After removal of 7 bases from V and 4 bases from J, the junction contained 6 bases not matched to a gene. Germline V CDR1 and CDR2: SNHLY, FYNNEI. There are 14 residues in the CDR3. The CDR3 nucleotides read TGTGCCAGCACCGAATCAGGGGGCACCGGGGAGCTGTTTTTT. Translated: CASTESGGTGELFF.

The chain uses TRBV7-9 and TRBJ2-3, with D perhaps matching TRBD1 (6 bases). The CDR3 is 15 amino acids. The germline gives CDR1 SEHNR, CDR2 FQNEAQ (reference sequence). Trimming removed 5 bases from V and 3 bases from J, with 15 bases in between. CDR3 sequence: CASSLVVQGTDTQYF. The DNA of the CDR3 is TGTGCCAGCAGCCTCGTTGTACAGGGAACAGATACGCAGTATTTT.

J is TRBJ2-5 and V is TRBV9; maybe TRBD1 (6 bases). The germline V gene encodes CDR1 SGDLS and CDR2 YYNGEE. The CDR3 has 13 amino acids. The V and J ends lost 5 bases and 2 bases respectively, with 10 bases between them. As DNA, the CDR3 is TGTGCCAGCAGTTACAGGGCGCAAGAGACCCAGTACTTC. Residues: CASSYRAQETQYF.

V and J are TRBV28 and TRBJ2-7; weak D call: TRBD2 (6 bases). CDR3 length: 13 residues. In germline, CDR1 is MDHEN, CDR2 SYDVKM. With 8 bases removed from V and 5 bases from J, the gap between germline ends came to 16 bases. The CDR3 sequence: CASLAGIVDEQYF. The CDR3 DNA follows: TGTGCCAGCTTGGCGGGAATTGTCGACGAGCAGTACTTC.

There are a few counts of this clone. This rearrangement joins TRBV11-2 to TRBJ1-1; maybe TRBD1 (5 bases). V shed 6 bases and J shed 5 bases, with 16 bases lying between them. CDR3 length: 14 residues. CDR1 is SGHAT and CDR2 is FQNNGV in the germline V gene. The CDR3 protein is CASRGEGGWTEAFF. CDR3 nucleotides: TGTGCCAGCAGGGGGGAGGGAGGATGGACTGAAGCTTTCTTT.

The chain links TRBV18 to TRBJ1-2, with 12 nucleotides matching TRBD1. Trimming took 3 bases from V and 2 from J; bases not matched to a gene: 1. The CDR3 is 15 residues long. Germline V gives CDR1 KGHSH, CDR2 LQKENI. The CDR3 sequence: CASSPGTGGNYGYTF. The CDR3 coding sequence is TGTGCCAGCTCACCGGGGACAGGGGGCAACTATGGCTACACCTTC.

This chain links TRBV7-2 with TRBJ2-1; D could derive from TRBD1 or TRBD2 (6 bases each). Deletions cut 5 bases from V and 0 bases from J, with 11 bases between. Germline CDR1 and CDR2: SGHTA and FQGNSA. The CDR3 totals 15 residues. CDR3 residues: CASSQRGDSYNEQFF. Here the CDR3 DNA reads TGTGCCAGCAGCCAGAGGGGGGACTCCTACAATGAGCAGTTCTTC.

This chain joins TRBV6-6 and TRBJ1-2, with D tentatively TRBD1 (6 bases). Germline values: CDR1 MNHNY, CDR2 SVGAGI (reference sequence). The CDR3 sequence is 13 residues long. Trimming removed 5 bases at V and 6 bases at J, with 13 bases between. This CDR3 reads CASSPYRDDGYTF. Written as DNA, the CDR3 is TGTGCCAGCAGTCCATACAGGGATGATGGCTACACCTTC.

Note on this clone: One end of the junction is discordant with germline, which a read error may explain. The V and J genes are TRBV28 and TRBJ1-3, with D hard to call. CDR1 and CDR2 from the germline V gene are MDHEN and SYDVKM. The CDR3 is 12 residues long. The DNA of the CDR3 is TGTGCCAGCAGTTCCCTCGGGAGGCTCACGGATTTT. This encodes CASSSLGRLTDF. The entire variable domain, with the rest obtained from reference TRBV28 and TRBJ1-3, is as follows: DVKVTQSSRYLVKRTGEKVFLECVQDMDHENMFWYRQDPGLGLRLIYFSYDVKMKEKGDIPEGYSVSREKKERFSLILESASTNQTSMYLCASSSLGRLTDFGEGSWLTVV.

This clone turned up a few times. This chain joins TRBV27 and TRBJ2-3, with D unresolved. Per germline, CDR1 MNHEY and CDR2 SMNVEV (reference sequence). The CDR3 covers 13 residues. The V end lost 6 bases, the J end lost 3 bases, and 10 bases lay between the germline ends. The CDR3 region is CASRTSLTDTQYF. CDR3 nucleotide sequence: TGTGCCAGCAGGACTTCGCTGACAGATACGCAGTATTTT.

The chain couples TRBV29-1 to TRBJ1-4; 7 bases match TRBD1. The CDR3 loop spans 14 amino acids. In germline, CDR1 is SQVTM, CDR2 ANQGSEA. The V and J ends lost 5 bases and 5 bases, in that order; junction bases with no gene match: 8. The CDR3 loop reads CSVSSGQLNEKLFF. As DNA, the CDR3 is TGCAGCGTTTCATCGGGACAGCTAAATGAAAAACTGTTTTTT.

The chain carries TRBV2 and TRBJ1-2; TRBD1 matches 9 bases. The CDR3 runs to 16 residues. With V trimmed by 2 bases and J by 7 bases, 11 bases remained unmatched. Germline assignment: CDR1 SNHLY and CDR2 FYNNEI. The CDR3 spells CASSEKDRGRFGGYTF. For the CDR3, the DNA is TGTGCCAGCAGTGAAAAGGACAGGGGAAGATTCGGTGGCTACACCTTC.

The chain employs TRBV30 and TRBJ1-3; possible D gene TRBD1, 6 bases. With 5 bases removed from V and 1 base from J, the gap between germline ends came to 15 bases. Germline V gene lookup returns CDR1 GTSNPN and CDR2 SVGIG (reference sequence). There are 15 residues in the CDR3. CDR3 protein: CAWRGPGASGNTIYF. DNA of the CDR3: TGTGCCTGGCGGGGCCCGGGGGCGTCTGGAAACACCATATATTTT.

The rearrangement joins TRBV6-1 to TRBJ2-5, with D uncertain. The germline V gene encodes CDR1 MNHNS and CDR2 SASEGT. The CDR3 runs to 11 residues. V was pared by 6 bases and J by 5 bases, with 7 bases between. The CDR3 DNA is TGTGCCAGCAGCTGGGGTGAGACCCAGTACTTC. Translating it yields CASSWGETQYF.

Written as DNA, the CDR3 is TGTGCCAGCAGTTTGGGAGGGGGGACGCGTGGCTACACCTTC. It yields the protein CASSLGGGTRGYTF. J is TRBJ1-2 and V is TRBV28, with a possible D match to TRBD1 (6 bases). Germline V CDR1 and CDR2: MDHEN, SYDVKM. V shed 3 bases and J shed 7 bases, with 15 bases lying between them. This CDR3 is 14 amino acids long.

The chain links TRBV10-3 to TRBJ2-7; possible D gene TRBD2, 6 bases. V was shortened by 3 bases and J by 2 bases, with 20 bases between the two germline ends. The CDR3 runs to 17 residues. From germline, CDR1 is ENHRY and CDR2 SYGVKD. CDR3 region: CAISDPAGDFTTYEQYF. CDR3 coding DNA: TGTGCCATCAGTGATCCTGCCGGGGACTTCACAACCTACGAGCAGTACTTC.